The 23 T cell receptor beta chains given below trace back to one sample, sequenced in a study of cytomegalovirus exposure and HLA in healthy donors. The study ran its PCR with 60 Vbeta and 13 Jbeta primers. Sequenced by immunoSEQ multiplex PCR; TCRdb stores in-frame clones only, minus some. The sample has 150,000 to 190,000 clones; around 82% are singletons. Material: PBMCs. These receptors were collected from a woman aged 45-59 years in good health and CMV-seropositive.

This chain links TRBV7-2 with TRBJ2-7; 7 bases map to TRBD2. J was trimmed by 0 bases and V by 3 bases; bases with no gene match: 5. CDR3 length equals 15 residues. Looked up from germline, CDR1 is SGHTA and CDR2 is FQGNSA. The CDR3 region has the DNA TGTGCCAGCAGCTTTTCGAGCGGGGACTCCTACGAGCAGTACTTC. Translated, it gives CASSFSSGDSYEQYF.

The genes are TRBV4-3 and TRBJ1-4, with 11 bases that match TRBD1. The CDR3 runs to 14 residues. The J segment lost 14 bases and the V segment lost 1 base, leaving 6 bases of the junction unmatched. CDR1 LGHNA and CDR2 YSLEER come from the germline V gene. The CDR3: CASSQAGQGASLFF. CDR3 in DNA: TGCGCCAGCAGCCAAGCCGGACAGGGGGCTAGTCTGTTTTTT.

The table lists this clone with a count of one. The V and J genes are TRBV7-2 and TRBJ2-3; 10 nucleotides line up with TRBD2. The germline V gene encodes CDR1 SGHTA and CDR2 FQGNSA. J was trimmed by 6 bases and V by 7 bases; bases with no gene match: 4. The CDR3 runs 13 residues. The CDR3 sequence: CASTLSGGDTQYF. CDR3 sequence (DNA): TGTGCCAGCACTCTTAGCGGGGGGGATACGCAGTATTTT.

This chain joins TRBV10-2 and TRBJ2-7, with D possibly matching TRBD2 (7 bases). This CDR3 comprises 12 residues. Trimming took off 8 bases at V and 3 bases at J, with 11 bases between the two ends. Germline values: CDR1 WSHSY, CDR2 SAAADI. CDR3 amino acids: CASRGAVYEQYF. The CDR3 bases are TGCGCCAGCCGGGGGGCGGTCTACGAGCAGTACTTC.

V usage is TRBV5-1 and J usage is TRBJ2-7, with 7 nucleotides matching TRBD1. The germline gives CDR1 SGHRS, CDR2 YFSETQ. This CDR3 spans 16 amino acids. The ends lost 0 bases at V and 2 bases at J; junction bases unmatched: 8. The CDR3 sequence is CASSLALRTGTYEQYF. CDR3 DNA: TGCGCCAGCAGCTTGGCCCTTCGGACAGGAACCTACGAGCAGTACTTC.

In this sample, this clone turned up a few times. This rearrangement joins TRBV4-3 to TRBJ1-3, with D unresolved. The CDR3 loop spans 15 amino acids. The V and J ends lost 0 bases and 4 bases respectively, with 10 bases between them. CDR1 LGHNA and CDR2 YSLEER come from the germline V gene. The CDR3, as DNA: TGCGCCAGCAGCCAAGATAAGGAGCTCGGAAACACCATATATTTT. It specifies CASSQDKELGNTIYF.

The chain is built from TRBV12-5 and TRBJ1-5; 9 bases are shared with TRBD1. CDR3 length: 14 residues. Germline V gene sequence: CDR1 LGHNT, CDR2 FRNRAP. Trimming cost V 6 bases and J 9 bases; bases outside gene matches: 9. DNA of the CDR3: TGTGCTAGTGGGACGGGACAGGGCAATTCGCCCCAGCATTTT. It yields the protein CASGTGQGNSPQHF.

The V gene is TRBV29-1, the J gene TRBJ2-4; the match to TRBD2 covers 11 bases. V lost 2 bases, J lost 5 bases, and 8 bases stayed unmatched. Germline values: CDR1 SQVTM, CDR2 ANQGSEA. This CDR3 comprises 16 residues. For the CDR3, the DNA is TGCAGCGTTGAACTATTGACTAGCGGGGCAGAAAACATTCAGTACTTC. Amino acids: CSVELLTSGAENIQYF. Based on the CDR3 plus reference TRBV29-1 and TRBJ2-4, the full variable domain is SAVISQKPSRDICQRGTSLTIQCQVDSQVTMMFWYRQQPGQSLTLIATANQGSEATYESGFVIDKFPISRPNLTFSTLTVSNMSPEDSSIYLCSVELLTSGAENIQYFGAGTRLSVL.

V usage is TRBV4-3 and J usage is TRBJ2-7; 10 positions agree with TRBD1. Germline assignment: CDR1 LGHNA and CDR2 YSLEER. This CDR3 region has 13 residues. The V segment lost 4 bases and the J segment 3 bases; nucleotides outside the gene matches: 0. The CDR3 loop is CASSRDRGYEQYF. The CDR3, as DNA: TGCGCCAGCAGCCGGGACAGGGGCTACGAGCAGTACTTC.

This chain joins TRBV9 and TRBJ2-3, with a possible D match to TRBD2 (6 bases). This CDR3 is built from 15 residues. Trimming cost V 1 base and J 3 bases, with 12 bases left between them. Looked up from germline, CDR1 is SGDLS and CDR2 is YYNGEE. CDR3 nucleotide sequence: TGTGCCAGCAGCGTATTAGGTGGGGGGACAGATACGCAGTATTTT. Translated: CASSVLGGGTDTQYF.

The chain is built from TRBV25-1 and TRBJ2-7; possible D gene TRBD2, 5 bases. The CDR3 loop spans 17 amino acids. CDR1 is MGHDK and CDR2 is SYGVNS in the germline V gene. V was cut by 3 bases and J by 2 bases, with 20 bases left in between. CDR3 nucleotides: TGTGCCAGCAGTGACCGGTTAGCAGGACGGGGAACCTACGAGCAGTACTTC. It codes for CASSDRLAGRGTYEQYF.

V gene TRBV7-2 combines with J gene TRBJ2-1; the match to TRBD2 covers 14 bases. Per germline, CDR1 SGHTA and CDR2 FQGNSA. With 1 base clipped from V and 9 bases from J, the junction kept 5 bases outside the gene matches. This CDR3 comprises 16 residues. The CDR3 coding sequence is TGTGCCAGCAGCTTAGGACTAGCGGGGGGGATGGGTGAGCAGTTCTTC. Protein: CASSLGLAGGMGEQFF.

The rearrangement joins TRBV7-6 to TRBJ1-2, with D tentatively TRBD1 (6 bases). This CDR3 is built from 15 residues. Germline loops: CDR1 SGHVS, CDR2 FNYEAQ. The V and J ends lost 1 base and 0 bases respectively, with 9 bases between them. Here the CDR3 DNA reads TGTGCCAGCAGCTTAGTACAGGGCCCTAACTATGGCTACACCTTC. It translates to CASSLVQGPNYGYTF.

The V gene is TRBV6-5, the J gene TRBJ2-1, with TRBD1 matching 8 bases. The CDR3 consists of 13 residues. V trimming: 6 bases; J trimming: 9 bases; junction bases outside the gene matches: 7. Germline loops: CDR1 MNHEY, CDR2 SVGAGI. CDR3 sequence reads: CASRTQGAVEQFF. CDR3 in DNA: TGTGCCAGCAGAACCCAGGGGGCGGTTGAGCAGTTCTTC.

The chain recombines TRBV5-4 with TRBJ1-1; D remains ambiguous. The CDR3 has 15 amino acids. The ends were cut back, 0 bases at V and 4 bases at J, with 13 bases in the middle. Germline CDR1 SGHNT, CDR2 YYREEE (reference sequence). The CDR3 bases are TGTGCCAGCAGCTTGGCCGGGAGGGCGGGCACTGAAGCTTTCTTT. Its translation is CASSLAGRAGTEAFF.

Worth noting for this clone: The sample carries other DNA sequences with the same CDR3. This chain uses TRBV30 with TRBJ1-1; D perhaps matches TRBD1 (5 bases). V was clipped by 5 bases and J by 10 bases, with 14 bases between them. This CDR3 has 11 amino acids. Germline V gene data show CDR1 as GTSNPN and CDR2 as SVGIG (reference sequence). The CDR3 is CAWLGRGGAFF. CDR3 bases: TGTGCCTGGCTCGGGAGGGGAGGAGCTTTCTTT.

V gene TRBV5-1 combines with J gene TRBJ1-2; TRBD1 might be the D (6 bases). This CDR3 region has 15 residues. Trimming took 0 bases from V and 4 from J, leaving 13 bases between them. Germline CDR1 SGHRS, CDR2 YFSETQ. CDR3 region: CASSLDQGSAYGYTF. The DNA for the CDR3 is TGCGCCAGCAGCTTGGACCAGGGGAGTGCCTATGGCTACACCTTC.

This clone was picked up a small number of times. V is TRBV28 and J is TRBJ2-7, with a possible D match to TRBD1 (5 bases). Trimming shortened V by 4 bases and J by 0 bases, and 16 bases separated the two germline ends. CDR1 is MDHEN and CDR2 is SYDVKM in the germline V gene. The CDR3 has 16 amino acids. For the CDR3, the DNA is TGTGCCAGCAGTTCCCCGAACAGGCCCCTCTCCTACGAGCAGTACTTC. Translated: CASSSPNRPLSYEQYF. The full variable domain, rest sourced from reference TRBV28 and TRBJ2-7, is DVKVTQSSRYLVKRTGEKVFLECVQDMDHENMFWYRQDPGLGLRLIYFSYDVKMKEKGDIPEGYSVSREKKERFSLILESASTNQTSMYLCASSSPNRPLSYEQYFGPGTRLTVT.

V is TRBV21-1 and J is TRBJ2-7; TRBD1 is the table's D call and was not checked against the DNA. TRBV21-1 is flagged as a pseudogene. The CDR3 has 15 amino acids. The CDR3 nucleotides read TGTGCCAGCAGCAAATCGTCGACAGGGGGCCACGAGCAGTACTTC. It specifies CASSKSSTGGHEQYF.

The CDR3 DNA sequence: TGTGCCAGTAGTATAGGGCCGCGGACAGACTATGGCTACACCTTC. Its translation is CASSIGPRTDYGYTF. The rearrangement uses TRBV19 and TRBJ1-2, with D possibly matching TRBD1 (6 bases). Looked up from germline, CDR1 is LNHDA and CDR2 is SQIVND (reference sequence). This CDR3 comprises 15 residues. The V end was cut by 1 base, the J end by 3 bases, with 12 bases between.

This chain's CDR3 is CASSAGKGLRYEQYF. The CDR3 bases are TGTGCCAGCAGCGCCGGAAAGGGACTGCGCTACGAGCAGTACTTC. The chain carries TRBV6-6 and TRBJ2-5; D is perhaps TRBD2 (6 bases). The J call is uncertain, as TRBJ2-7 better fits the DNA end. Per the germline V gene, CDR1 is MNHNY and CDR2 is SVGAGI (reference sequence). This CDR3 is built from 15 residues.

The rearrangement joins TRBV18 to TRBJ2-1; TRBD2 aligns across 12 bases. Germline-derived CDR1 and CDR2 are KGHSH and LQKENI. The V segment lost 4 bases and the J segment 7 bases; nucleotides outside the gene matches: 11. The CDR3 extends over 17 amino acids. In nucleotides, the CDR3 is TGTGCCAGCTCACGGATGACTAGCGGGGGCCAAGGGAATGAGCAGTTCTTC. This sequence encodes CASSRMTSGGQGNEQFF.

The genes are TRBV11-2 and TRBJ2-4; D may be TRBD2 (5 bases). The ends were cut back, 0 bases at V and 1 base at J, with 22 bases in the middle. Germline values: CDR1 SGHAT, CDR2 FQNNGV. CDR3 length: 20 amino acids. The DNA of the CDR3 is TGTGCCAGCAGCTTAGAGGGCCTGGGAGCAGGTCGGGTGGCCAAAAACATTCAGTACTTC. Translating gives CASSLEGLGAGRVAKNIQYF.